A single sample gave rise to the 27 T cell receptor beta chains below, sequenced in a study of OX40 agonist ivuxolimab in advanced cancers. TCRdb's table, derived via immunoSEQ multiplex PCR, lists solely in-frame clones and lacks some. The table lists 66,000 or so clones, 87% of them singletons. Material: CD4+ or CD8+ T cells sorted from blood, obtained in a trial of the OX40 agonist ivuxolimab. These receptors originate from an adult with an advanced solid tumor such as melanoma, head and neck, liver or kidney cancer.

The CDR3 DNA is TGTGCCAGCAGCTTATTGGACGCTTACAATGAGCAGTTCTTC. The encoded protein is CASSLLDAYNEQFF. The chain uses TRBV7-2 and TRBJ2-1; the D is unclear. V lost 2 bases to trimming and J lost 4 bases, with 9 bases between them. The germline gives CDR1 SGHTA, CDR2 FQGNSA. This CDR3 is 14 amino acids long.

The chain links TRBV28 to TRBJ2-7; TRBD2 agrees at 9 bases. CDR3 length: 15 amino acids. Germline values: CDR1 MDHEN, CDR2 SYDVKM. The junction had 4 bases not matched to a gene; V was cut back by 4 bases and J by 0 bases. CDR3 residues: CASSSSGIPSYEQYF. Here the CDR3 DNA reads TGTGCCAGCAGTTCTAGCGGGATCCCCTCCTACGAGCAGTACTTC.

The genes are TRBV11-2 and TRBJ2-1, with 15 bases identical to TRBD2. Per germline, CDR1 SGHAT and CDR2 FQNNGV. This CDR3 comprises 15 residues. V trimming: 4 bases; J trimming: 8 bases; junction bases outside the gene matches: 3. The CDR3, as DNA: TGTGCCAGCAGCTCTGGACTAGCGGGAGGGCATGAGCAGTTCTTC. It specifies CASSSGLAGGHEQFF.

V and J are TRBV6-6 and TRBJ2-7; 7 nucleotides agree with TRBD1. Germline-derived CDR1 and CDR2 are MNHNY and SVGAGI (reference sequence). CDR3 length: 14 amino acids. The V segment lost 6 bases and the J segment 2 bases; nucleotides outside the gene matches: 7. CDR3 nucleotide sequence: TGTGCCAGCAGGGCGACAGGGACAGCCTACGAGCAGTACTTC. Its translation: CASRATGTAYEQYF.

This sequence joins TRBV7-3 and TRBJ1-2; 9 bases fit TRBD1. Germline V gives CDR1 SGHTA, CDR2 FQGTGA. The V and J ends lost 5 bases and 6 bases, in that order; junction bases with no gene match: 16. The CDR3 is 17 amino acids. The CDR3 coding sequence is TGTGCCAGCAGCCCGGCAGAGACAGGGGGAAGGAGGCATGGCTACACCTTC. Its protein is CASSPAETGGRRHGYTF.

A single count supports this clone. V and J are TRBV5-1 and TRBJ1-1; 12 positions agree with TRBD1. The V and J ends lost 1 base and 8 bases, in that order; junction bases with no gene match: 6. The CDR3 is 15 residues long. CDR1 is SGHRS and CDR2 is YFSETQ in the germline V gene. DNA for the CDR3: TGCGCCAGCAGCTTGTCCGGGACAGGGGGCGGAGAAGCTTTCTTT. Its translation: CASSLSGTGGGEAFF.

Note on this clone: Other DNA sequences within the sample encode an identical CDR3. The rearrangement uses TRBV11-2 and TRBJ1-5; D perhaps matches TRBD1 (5 bases). The V gene's germline CDR1 is SGHAT and CDR2 FQNNGV. Trimming took 5 bases from V and 3 from J, leaving 11 bases between them. The CDR3 is made up of 14 amino acids. The CDR3 protein is CASSGTGINQPQHF. CDR3 in DNA: TGTGCCAGCAGCGGGACGGGAATCAATCAGCCCCAGCATTTT.

V and J are TRBV18 and TRBJ2-7, with a weak D call TRBD1 (6 bases). V dropped 2 bases and J dropped 7 bases, with 15 bases sitting between them. Germline CDR1 is KGHSH and CDR2 is LQKENI. This CDR3 is 14 amino acids long. Here the CDR3 reads CASSPGDTGGEQYF. The CDR3 region has the DNA TGTGCCAGCTCACCAGGGGACACCGGCGGGGAGCAGTACTTC.

The CDR3 region has the DNA TGTGCCAGTAGTATCTCGGGACAACTAAACACTGAAGCTTTCTTT. It yields the protein CASSISGQLNTEAFF. The J gene is TRBJ1-1, the V gene TRBV19; maybe TRBD1 (6 bases). This CDR3 region has 15 residues. Trimming stripped 3 bases from V and 2 bases from J, with 13 bases between. Germline loops: CDR1 LNHDA, CDR2 SQIVND (reference sequence).

V usage is TRBV7-2 and J usage is TRBJ1-5; D remains ambiguous. Germline assignment: CDR1 SGHTA and CDR2 FQGNSA. The length of the CDR3 is 13 residues. V lost 6 bases, J lost 7 bases, and 13 bases lay in between. CDR3: CASSPVQGQPQHF. CDR3 nucleotides: TGTGCCAGCAGTCCGGTACAAGGACAGCCCCAGCATTTT. The full variable domain, completed using reference TRBV7-2 and TRBJ1-5, is GAGVSQSPSNKVTEKGKDVELRCDPISGHTALYWYRQSLGQGLEFLIYFQGNSAPDKSGLPSDRFSAERTGGSVSTLTIQRTQQEDSAVYLCASSPVQGQPQHFGDGTRLSIL.

V is TRBV6-6 and J is TRBJ1-1, with D possibly TRBD1 on 6 matching bases. Trimming stripped 0 bases from V and 7 bases from J, with 15 bases between. This CDR3 region has 15 residues. The germline gives CDR1 MNHNY, CDR2 SVGAGI (reference sequence). The CDR3 DNA reads as TGTGCCAGCAGTTACTCCCGCGAGGGGGTAGGTGAAGCTTTCTTT. Translating gives CASSYSREGVGEAFF.

The chain couples TRBV2 to TRBJ1-3; 7 positions agree with TRBD1. The CDR3 contains 21 residues. V lost 0 bases, J lost 6 bases, and 23 bases stayed unmatched. Germline V CDR1 and CDR2: SNHLY, FYNNEI. The CDR3 spells CASSEARPGTERKTLANTIYF. In DNA form, the CDR3 reads TGTGCCAGCAGTGAAGCGCGCCCCGGGACAGAGAGGAAAACCCTGGCAAACACCATATATTTT.

The rearrangement joins TRBV6-1 to TRBJ2-7; D ambiguous. This CDR3 is 14 amino acids long. Trimming removed 1 base at V and 2 bases at J, with 9 bases between. Per the germline V gene, CDR1 is MNHNS and CDR2 is SASEGT. CDR3 DNA: TGTGCCAGCAGTGAAGGCCCCGGGCCCTACGAGCAGTACTTC. Amino acids: CASSEGPGPYEQYF.

The rearrangement uses TRBV9 and TRBJ1-4; D not certain. CDR1 is SGDLS, CDR2 YYNGEE, per germline. The length of the CDR3 is 18 residues. Trimming left V 0 bases short and J 4 bases short, with 19 bases between. DNA for the CDR3: TGTGCCAGCAGCGTAGGTACGGTCGGAAGAGGGCATAATGAAAAACTGTTTTTT. This sequence encodes CASSVGTVGRGHNEKLFF.

The J gene is TRBJ2-2, the V gene TRBV5-4; D might be TRBD1 (5 bases). With 5 bases removed from V and 1 base from J, the gap between germline ends came to 18 bases. CDR1 is SGHNT, CDR2 YYREEE, per germline (reference sequence). The CDR3 totals 17 residues. The DNA of the CDR3 is TGTGCCAGCAGTTCGTCCCGGGCGACAGTGAACACCGGGGAGCTGTTTTTT. As protein: CASSSSRATVNTGELFF.

By its share, this clone is medium-sized. V gene TRBV14 combines with J gene TRBJ1-4; 10 bases are a match to TRBD1. The V segment lost 1 base and the J segment 7 bases; nucleotides outside the gene matches: 9. This CDR3 region has 17 residues. Germline CDR1 SGHDN, CDR2 FVKESK. CDR3 protein: CASSQGKETGGSEKLFF. CDR3 bases: TGTGCCAGCAGCCAAGGCAAAGAGACAGGGGGCTCTGAAAAACTGTTTTTT.

The J gene is TRBJ2-3, the V gene TRBV28; possible D gene TRBD1, 6 bases. Trimming shortened V by 5 bases and J by 2 bases, and 11 bases separated the two germline ends. The CDR3 loop spans 14 amino acids. CDR1 MDHEN and CDR2 SYDVKM come from the germline V gene. The CDR3 sequence is CASSLQGNTDTQYF. The CDR3 DNA reads TGTGCCAGCAGTCTACAGGGAAACACAGATACGCAGTATTTT.

This sequence joins TRBV7-9 and TRBJ1-2, with D perhaps TRBD1 (6 bases). This CDR3 region has 13 residues. V was clipped by 4 bases and J by 4 bases, with 10 bases between them. The germline CDR1 and CDR2 sequences are SEHNR and FQNEAQ (reference sequence). The chain's CDR3 is CASSSTGPYGYTF. The CDR3 region has the DNA TGTGCCAGCAGCTCCACAGGGCCCTATGGCTACACCTTC.

The genes are TRBV30 and TRBJ2-3; 8 nucleotides match TRBD2. With 5 bases clipped from V and 6 bases from J, the junction kept 16 bases outside the gene matches. This CDR3 is 16 amino acids long. Germline V gives CDR1 GTSNPN, CDR2 SVGIG (reference sequence). CDR3 in DNA: TGTGCCTGGGGGCAATCGTTGACTAGCGTGCCTGATACGCAGTATTTT. Its protein product is CAWGQSLTSVPDTQYF.

V usage is TRBV25-1 and J usage is TRBJ1-2, with D possibly matching TRBD1 (5 bases). Looked up from germline, CDR1 is MGHDK and CDR2 is SYGVNS. V was cut by 5 bases and J by 4 bases, with 11 bases left in between. The CDR3 extends over 13 amino acids. The CDR3 loop reads CASSLTERYGYTF. In DNA form, the CDR3 reads TGTGCCAGCAGTCTGACAGAGCGCTATGGCTACACCTTC.

The chain carries TRBV6-5 and TRBJ1-2, with D unclear. The V gene's germline CDR1 is MNHEY and CDR2 SVGAGI. Trimming left V 5 bases short and J 4 bases short, with 11 bases between. CDR3 size: 13 residues. DNA for the CDR3: TGTGCCAGCAGTCTGGGGATAGGCTATGGCTACACCTTC. Protein product: CASSLGIGYGYTF.

The gene calls are TRBV7-9 and TRBJ1-6; a possible D gene is TRBD1 (6 bases). This CDR3 has 15 residues. The ends were cut back, 3 bases at V and 7 bases at J, with 13 bases in the middle. In germline, CDR1 is SEHNR, CDR2 FQNEAQ (reference sequence). The CDR3 DNA follows: TGTGCCAGCAGCTTGAGGACAGTGGGAAATTCACCCCTCCACTTT. Protein product: CASSLRTVGNSPLHF.

The rearrangement links TRBV10-3 to TRBJ1-6; 7 bases match TRBD1. Trimming cost V 10 bases and J 0 bases; bases outside gene matches: 6. Germline CDR1 is ENHRY and CDR2 is SYGVKD. This CDR3 has 15 residues. The DNA of the CDR3 is TGTGCCAGCAGGGGGGACAGCTCCTATAATTCACCCCTCCACTTT. This codes for CASRGDSSYNSPLHF.

This sequence joins TRBV7-9 and TRBJ1-1; tentative D call: TRBD1 (6 bases). Per germline, CDR1 SEHNR and CDR2 FQNEAQ (reference sequence). The CDR3 has 14 residues. Trimming cost V 0 bases and J 11 bases, with 16 bases left between them. For the CDR3, the DNA is TGTGCCAGCAGCTTAGCGGAGGGGGGCTCCGGGGCTTTCTTT. Protein: CASSLAEGGSGAFF.

The chain employs TRBV6-5 and TRBJ2-4, with no clear D. The V end was cut by 10 bases, the J end by 9 bases, with 16 bases between. Germline V lookup: CDR1 MNHEY, CDR2 SVGAGI. CDR3 length: 12 amino acids. CDR3 sequence: CATRGQSGIQYF. CDR3 coding DNA: TGTGCCACCCGTGGGCAATCTGGCATTCAGTACTTC.

The chain employs TRBV7-9 and TRBJ2-3; 8 nucleotides match TRBD1. Germline V lookup: CDR1 SEHNR, CDR2 FQNEAQ (reference sequence). The CDR3 has 14 amino acids. V shed 5 bases, J shed 6 bases, and the junction held 7 bases outside the gene matches. The DNA for the CDR3 is TGTGCCAGCAGCCTTGGACAGGGTATCGATACGCAGTATTTT. Protein sequence: CASSLGQGIDTQYF.

This chain joins TRBV9 and TRBJ1-1; TRBD1 might be the D (5 bases). Germline V gives CDR1 SGDLS, CDR2 YYNGEE. This CDR3 region has 16 residues. With 10 bases removed from V and 5 bases from J, the gap between germline ends came to 27 bases. The CDR3 spells CAGLRGELGRRTEAFF. The CDR3 DNA reads as TGTGCCGGCCTTCGGGGCGAGTTGGGGAGGCGAACTGAAGCTTTCTTT.